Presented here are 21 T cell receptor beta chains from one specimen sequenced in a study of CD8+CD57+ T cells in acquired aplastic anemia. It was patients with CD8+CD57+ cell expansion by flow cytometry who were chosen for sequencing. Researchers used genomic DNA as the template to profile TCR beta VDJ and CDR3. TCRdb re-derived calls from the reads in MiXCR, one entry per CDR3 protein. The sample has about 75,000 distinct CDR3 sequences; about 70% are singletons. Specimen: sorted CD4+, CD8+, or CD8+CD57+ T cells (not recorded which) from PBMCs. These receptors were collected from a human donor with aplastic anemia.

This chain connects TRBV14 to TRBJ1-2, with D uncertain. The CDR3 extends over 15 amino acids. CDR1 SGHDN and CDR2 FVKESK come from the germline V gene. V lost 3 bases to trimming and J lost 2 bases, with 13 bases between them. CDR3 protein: CASSHSPTDNYGYTF. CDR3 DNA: TGTGCCAGCAGCCACAGCCCGACGGACAACTATGGCTACACCTTC.

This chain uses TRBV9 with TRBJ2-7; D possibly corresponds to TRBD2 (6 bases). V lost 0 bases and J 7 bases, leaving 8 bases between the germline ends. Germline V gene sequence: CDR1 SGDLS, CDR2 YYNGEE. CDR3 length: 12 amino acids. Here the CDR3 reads CASSVEAGEQYF. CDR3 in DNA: TGTGCCAGCAGCGTAGAGGCGGGAGAGCAGTACTTC.

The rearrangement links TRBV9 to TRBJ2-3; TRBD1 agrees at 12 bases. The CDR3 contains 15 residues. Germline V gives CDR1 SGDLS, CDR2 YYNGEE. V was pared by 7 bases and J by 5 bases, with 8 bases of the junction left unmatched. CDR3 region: CASAPGQGAGDTQYF. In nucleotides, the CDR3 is TGTGCCAGCGCCCCGGGACAGGGGGCGGGAGATACGCAGTATTTT. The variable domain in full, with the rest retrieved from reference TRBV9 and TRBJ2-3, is DSGVTQTPKHLITATGQRVTLRCSPRSGDLSVYWYQQSLDQGLQFLIQYYNGEERAKGNILERFSAQQFPDLHSELNLSSLELGDSALYFCASAPGQGAGDTQYFGPGTRLTVL.

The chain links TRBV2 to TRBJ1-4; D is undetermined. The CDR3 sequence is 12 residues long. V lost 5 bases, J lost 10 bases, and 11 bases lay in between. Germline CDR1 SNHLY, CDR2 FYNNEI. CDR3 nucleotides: TGTGCCAGCAGTCCATTGACGGGAAAACTGTTTTTT. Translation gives CASSPLTGKLFF.

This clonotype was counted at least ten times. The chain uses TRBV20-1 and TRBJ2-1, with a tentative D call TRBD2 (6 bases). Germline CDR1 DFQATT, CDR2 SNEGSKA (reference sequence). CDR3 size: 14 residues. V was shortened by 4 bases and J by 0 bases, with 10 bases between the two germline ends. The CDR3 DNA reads TGCAGTGCTAACTTCGGGAGCTCCTACAATGAGCAGTTCTTC. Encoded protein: CSANFGSSYNEQFF.

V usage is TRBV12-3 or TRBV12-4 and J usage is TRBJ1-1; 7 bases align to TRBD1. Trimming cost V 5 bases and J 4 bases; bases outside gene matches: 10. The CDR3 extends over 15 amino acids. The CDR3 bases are TGTGCCAGCAGTCCCTCGACCCAGGGGGTCACTGAAGCTTTCTTT. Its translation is CASSPSTQGVTEAFF.

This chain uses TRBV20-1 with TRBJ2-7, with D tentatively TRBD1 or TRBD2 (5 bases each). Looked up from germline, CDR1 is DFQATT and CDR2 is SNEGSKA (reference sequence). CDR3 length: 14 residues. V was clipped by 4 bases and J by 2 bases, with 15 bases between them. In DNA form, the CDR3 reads TGCAGTGCTAAGAGAGGGGACCGAACCTACGAGCAGTACTTC. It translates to CSAKRGDRTYEQYF.

CDR3 amino acids: CSARSGRTGELFF. The DNA of the CDR3 is TGCAGTGCTAGGTCGGGGAGGACCGGGGAGCTGTTTTTT. V is TRBV20-1 and J is TRBJ2-2, with D possibly being TRBD2 (6 bases). The CDR3 extends over 13 amino acids. V was trimmed by 3 bases and J by 5 bases, leaving 10 bases between them. From germline, CDR1 is DFQATT and CDR2 SNEGSKA (reference sequence).

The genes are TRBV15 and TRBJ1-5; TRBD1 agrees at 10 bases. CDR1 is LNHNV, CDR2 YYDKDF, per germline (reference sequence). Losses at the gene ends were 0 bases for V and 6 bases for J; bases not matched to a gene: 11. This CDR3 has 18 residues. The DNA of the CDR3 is TGTGCCACCAGCAGAGATCGGGCGGGACAGGGGTCGACTCAGCCCCAGCATTTT. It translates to CATSRDRAGQGSTQPQHF.

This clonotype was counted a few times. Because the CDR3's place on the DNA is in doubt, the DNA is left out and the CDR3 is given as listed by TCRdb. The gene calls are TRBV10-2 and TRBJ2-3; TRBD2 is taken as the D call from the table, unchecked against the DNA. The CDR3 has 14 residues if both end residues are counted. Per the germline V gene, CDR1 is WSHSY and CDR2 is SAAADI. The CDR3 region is CASILGLLGDTQYF.

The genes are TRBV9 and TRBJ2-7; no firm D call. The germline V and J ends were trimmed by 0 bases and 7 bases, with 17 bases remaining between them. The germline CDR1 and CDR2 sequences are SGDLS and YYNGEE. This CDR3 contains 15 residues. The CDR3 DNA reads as TGTGCCAGCAGCGTAGATAGAGATCTTGCGGAAGAGCAGTACTTC. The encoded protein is CASSVDRDLAEEQYF.

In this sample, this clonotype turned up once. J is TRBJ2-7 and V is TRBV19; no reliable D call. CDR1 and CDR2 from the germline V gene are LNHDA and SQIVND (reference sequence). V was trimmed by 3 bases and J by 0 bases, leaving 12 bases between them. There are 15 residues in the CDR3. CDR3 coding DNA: TGTGCCAGTAGTATCTTTCATTCGAGCTCCTACGAGCAGTACTTC. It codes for CASSIFHSSSYEQYF.

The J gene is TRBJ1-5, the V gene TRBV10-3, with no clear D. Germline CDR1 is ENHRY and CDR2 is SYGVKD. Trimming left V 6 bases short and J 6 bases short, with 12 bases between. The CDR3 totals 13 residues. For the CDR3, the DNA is TGTGCCATCAGGGACGGGTCCGGTCAGCCCCAGCATTTT. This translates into CAIRDGSGQPQHF.

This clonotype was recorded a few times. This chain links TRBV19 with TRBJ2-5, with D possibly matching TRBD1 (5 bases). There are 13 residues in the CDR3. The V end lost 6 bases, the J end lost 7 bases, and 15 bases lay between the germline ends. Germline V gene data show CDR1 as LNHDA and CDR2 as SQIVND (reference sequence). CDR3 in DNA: TGTGCCAGTAGAGACCTGGGGCGGACGACCCAGTACTTC. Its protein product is CASRDLGRTTQYF.

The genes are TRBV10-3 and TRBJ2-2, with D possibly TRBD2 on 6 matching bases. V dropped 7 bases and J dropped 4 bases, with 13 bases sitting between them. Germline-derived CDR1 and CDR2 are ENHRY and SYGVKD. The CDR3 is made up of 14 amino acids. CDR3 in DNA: TGTGCCATCAATAGACTAGGAACCACCGGGGAGCTGTTTTTT. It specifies CAINRLGTTGELFF.

This CDR3 is CASSGGQGLWNEQFF. Written as DNA, the CDR3 is TGTGCCAGCAGTGGTGGACAGGGTCTGTGGAATGAGCAGTTCTTC. The rearrangement uses TRBV2 and TRBJ2-1; 8 bases line up with TRBD1. The CDR3 is made up of 15 amino acids. The junction had 9 bases not matched to a gene; V was cut back by 4 bases and J by 7 bases. Germline-derived CDR1 and CDR2 are SNHLY and FYNNEI.

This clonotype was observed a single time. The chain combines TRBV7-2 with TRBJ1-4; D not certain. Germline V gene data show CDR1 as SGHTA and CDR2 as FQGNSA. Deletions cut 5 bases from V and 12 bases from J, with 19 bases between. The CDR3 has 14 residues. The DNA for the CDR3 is TGTGCCAGCAGCCCTAGTCTTGATGAGTTGGAACTGTTTTTT. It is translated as CASSPSLDELELFF. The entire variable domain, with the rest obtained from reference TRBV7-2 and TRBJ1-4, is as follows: GAGVSQSPSNKVTEKGKDVELRCDPISGHTALYWYRQSLGQGLEFLIYFQGNSAPDKSGLPSDRFSAERTGGSVSTLTIQRTQQEDSAVYLCASSPSLDELELFFGSGTQLSVL.

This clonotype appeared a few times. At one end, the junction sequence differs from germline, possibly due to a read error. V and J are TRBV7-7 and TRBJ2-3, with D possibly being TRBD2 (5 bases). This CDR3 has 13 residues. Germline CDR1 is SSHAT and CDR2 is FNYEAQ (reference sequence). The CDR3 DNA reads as TGTGCTAGCAGCTTTAGCGGCACAGATACGCAGTATTTT. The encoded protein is CASSFSGTDTQYF.

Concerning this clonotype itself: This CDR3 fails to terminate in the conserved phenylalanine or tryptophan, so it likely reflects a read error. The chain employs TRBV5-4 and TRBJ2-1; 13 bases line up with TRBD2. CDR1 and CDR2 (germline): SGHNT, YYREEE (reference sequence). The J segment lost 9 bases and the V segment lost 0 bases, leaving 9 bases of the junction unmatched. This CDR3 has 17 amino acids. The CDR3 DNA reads TGTGCCAGCAGCTTGGTGTTCGGACTAGCGGGAGTGGGTGAGCAGTTCCTC. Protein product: CASSLVFGLAGVGEQFL.

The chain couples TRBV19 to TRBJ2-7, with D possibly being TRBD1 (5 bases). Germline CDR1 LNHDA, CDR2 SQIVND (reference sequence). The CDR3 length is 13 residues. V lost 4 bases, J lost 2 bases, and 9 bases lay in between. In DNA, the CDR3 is TGTGCCAGTAGTACTGCAGGGACCTACGAGCAGTACTTC. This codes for CASSTAGTYEQYF.

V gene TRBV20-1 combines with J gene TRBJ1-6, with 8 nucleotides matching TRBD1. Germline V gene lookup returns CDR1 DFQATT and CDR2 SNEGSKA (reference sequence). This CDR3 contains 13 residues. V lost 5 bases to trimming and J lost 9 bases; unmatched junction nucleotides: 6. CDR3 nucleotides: TGCAGTGCTCCTGGACAGGGACGTTCACCCCTCCACTTT. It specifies CSAPGQGRSPLHF.